The next 13 T cell receptor beta chains were all read from a single sample in a study of T cells in Graves' hyperthyroidism and ophthalmopathy. What was amplified from RNA transcripts were TCR beta CDR3 regions. With the HTBI primer set, the TCR CDR3 went through a first round of RT-PCR. TCRdb analysed the multiplex PCR reads with MiXCR anew, one entry per CDR3 protein. Found here are about 520,000 distinct CDR3 sequences, roughly 24% of them singletons; the top ten hold approximately 10%. Sequenced sample: blood. Receptors were obtained from a woman between 25 and 40 years old with Graves' ophthalmopathy.

This clonotype was counted many times. This chain uses TRBV9 with TRBJ1-1, with a weak D call TRBD1 (6 bases). The length of the CDR3 is 15 residues. V was pared by 3 bases and J by 1 base, with 13 bases between. Looked up from germline, CDR1 is SGDLS and CDR2 is YYNGEE. The CDR3 protein is CASSGPTGKNTEAFF. The CDR3 DNA reads as TGTGCCAGCAGCGGGCCGACAGGAAAGAACACTGAAGCTTTCTTT.

This clonotype was observed at least ten times. The chain links TRBV6-1 to TRBJ1-2, with TRBD1 identical over 8 bases. Trimming removed 6 bases from V and 4 bases from J; junction bases left unmatched: 13. The CDR3 runs to 16 residues. CDR1 MNHNS and CDR2 SASEGT come from the germline V gene. CDR3 sequence (DNA): TGTGCCAGCAGGAGCCTCTCAGGGGGCCAAGGCTATGGCTACACCTTC. This gives the protein CASRSLSGGQGYGYTF.

This clonotype was recorded many times. V is TRBV6-1 and J is TRBJ1-1; D gene unclear. The CDR3 sequence is 12 residues long. V lost 4 bases and J 4 bases, leaving 7 bases between the germline ends. Looked up from germline, CDR1 is MNHNS and CDR2 is SASEGT. The DNA for the CDR3 is TGTGCCAGCAGTGGTTTAGGCACTGAAGCTTTCTTT. As protein: CASSGLGTEAFF.

The chain employs TRBV9 and TRBJ2-5, with D perhaps TRBD1 (6 bases). The CDR3 sequence is 13 residues long. Trimming removed 0 bases from V and 9 bases from J, with 12 bases in between. Per germline, CDR1 SGDLS and CDR2 YYNGEE. The CDR3 DNA reads TGTGCCAGCAGCGTAGGACAGGAAGGGGCCCAGTACTTC. Translation gives CASSVGQEGAQYF.

The chain employs TRBV6-2 or TRBV6-3 and TRBJ2-2; TRBD2 matches 8 bases. This CDR3 has 15 residues. With 2 bases clipped from V and 7 bases from J, the junction kept 6 bases outside the gene matches. Germline V gene lookup returns CDR1 MNHEY and CDR2 SVGEGT. The CDR3 here is CASSYPAGVLGELFF. For the CDR3, the DNA is TGTGCCAGCAGTTACCCAGCGGGAGTTCTCGGGGAGCTGTTTTTT.

This clonotype has at least ten counts. V usage is TRBV27 and J usage is TRBJ2-2; TRBD2 might be the D (5 bases). V was trimmed by 5 bases and J by 2 bases, leaving 15 bases between them. This CDR3 comprises 16 residues. Germline CDR1 is MNHEY and CDR2 is SMNVEV (reference sequence). The CDR3 sequence is CASSGSGRGNTGELFF. In nucleotides, the CDR3 is TGTGCCAGCAGTGGGAGTGGACGGGGTAACACCGGGGAGCTGTTTTTT.

This clonotype was counted at least ten times. CDR3 loop: CASSPYKNTEAFF. CDR3 bases: TGTGCCAGCAGTCCCTACAAGAACACTGAAGCTTTCTTT. This chain links TRBV12-3 or TRBV12-4 with TRBJ1-1; D unresolved. The V end was cut by 5 bases, the J end by 1 base, with 8 bases between. CDR3 length equals 13 residues.

The chain employs TRBV12-3 or TRBV12-4 and TRBJ1-1, with TRBD1 as a possible D gene (6 bases). V lost 3 bases and J 10 bases, leaving 18 bases between the germline ends. The CDR3 has 14 residues. The CDR3 bases are TGTGCCAGCAGTTTCCCCCGCAGGGGAAGGAGAGCTTTCTTT. Translating gives CASSFPRRGRRAFF.

The rearrangement uses TRBV4-3 and TRBJ2-7; possible D gene TRBD2, 5 bases. The CDR3 length is 15 residues. Trimming removed 1 base from V and 2 bases from J, with 12 bases in between. CDR1 and CDR2 from the germline V gene are LGHNA and YSLEER. Here the CDR3 reads CASSQGGLAPYEQYF. CDR3 DNA sequence: TGCGCCAGCAGCCAAGGAGGGTTGGCACCCTACGAGCAGTACTTC.

This clonotype showed up many times. The chain is built from TRBV7-2 and TRBJ2-5; D possibly corresponds to TRBD2 (6 bases). V was pared by 6 bases and J by 4 bases, with 6 bases between. This CDR3 has 11 residues. Germline assignment: CDR1 SGHTA and CDR2 FQGNSA. The CDR3 DNA reads TGTGCCAGCAGGGAGGGAGAGACCCAGTACTTC. Translated, it gives CASREGETQYF.

This clonotype has a count of ten or more. This chain joins TRBV11-2 and TRBJ2-7, with D perhaps matching TRBD1 (5 bases). The CDR3 spans 15 residues. V was clipped by 4 bases and J by 1 base, with 14 bases between them. The germline CDR1 and CDR2 sequences are SGHAT and FQNNGV. The CDR3 DNA is TGTGCCAGCAGCTCCCGTGCAGGGCTGTCCTACGAGCAGTACTTC. Its translation: CASSSRAGLSYEQYF.

CDR3 bases: TGTGCCACCAGTTCAACGGACTACGAGCAGTACTTC. Residues: CATSSTDYEQYF. The V and J genes are TRBV24-1 and TRBJ2-7; D unresolved. CDR3 length: 12 residues. CDR1 is KGHDR, CDR2 SFDVKD, per germline. Trimming removed 6 bases at V and 3 bases at J, with 8 bases between.

The CDR3, as DNA: TGTGCCATCGCGGAGTGGCCCGGGTTGGGGATGAACACTGAAGCTTTCTTT. This codes for CAIAEWPGLGMNTEAFF. The V gene is TRBV10-3, the J gene TRBJ1-1; no reliable D call. Trimming stripped 8 bases from V and 0 bases from J, with 22 bases between. The germline CDR1 and CDR2 sequences are ENHRY and SYGVKD. The CDR3 is 17 residues long.